One and the same sample provided the 6 T cell receptor beta chains below, sequenced in a study of blood T cell repertoires in COVID-19. TCRdb's table, derived via immunoSEQ multiplex PCR, lists solely in-frame clones and lacks some. The table shows fewer than 200,000 clones, with about 88% occurring only once. The material sequenced was peripheral blood. The receptors were sampled from a man aged 40-49 years with active or convalescent COVID-19.

The chain recombines TRBV5-1 with TRBJ2-5, with D unclear. Germline CDR1 SGHRS, CDR2 YFSETQ. This CDR3 has 14 amino acids. V dropped 3 bases and J dropped 5 bases, with 14 bases sitting between them. The CDR3 DNA is TGCGCCAGCAGCTCCGGCGCCGGGTGGGAGACCCAGTACTTC. Translating it yields CASSSGAGWETQYF. Full variable domain (missing parts from reference TRBV5-1 and TRBJ2-5): KAGVTQTPRYLIKTRGQQVTLSCSPISGHRSVSWYQQTPGQGLQFLFEYFSETQRNKGNFPGRFSGRQFSNSRSEMNVSTLELGDSALYLCASSSGAGWETQYFGPGTRLLVL.

The gene calls are TRBV12-5 and TRBJ2-2; no clear D gene. This CDR3 has 14 amino acids. Germline V lookup: CDR1 LGHNT, CDR2 FRNRAP. Deletions cut 3 bases from V and 1 base from J, with 6 bases between. The CDR3 bases are TGTGCTAGTGGTTTAGCCCAGAACACCGGGGAGCTGTTTTTT. Translation: CASGLAQNTGELFF.

The V call is TRBV19, the J call TRBJ2-3, with TRBD2 matching 9 bases. Germline CDR1 is LNHDA and CDR2 is SQIVND (reference sequence). The CDR3 length is 17 residues. V lost 2 bases to trimming and J lost 4 bases; unmatched junction nucleotides: 10. Written as DNA, the CDR3 is TGTGCCAGTAGTATAAGGCCTAGCGGGAACGTGGCAGATACGCAGTATTTT. Its protein is CASSIRPSGNVADTQYF.

The chain couples TRBV18 to TRBJ2-3; 7 nucleotides align to TRBD1. The CDR3 runs 17 residues. The V gene's germline CDR1 is KGHSH and CDR2 LQKENI. Trimming took 0 bases from V and 4 from J; bases not matched to a gene: 10. The CDR3 is CASSPPRAEGQADTQYF. CDR3 coding DNA: TGTGCCAGCTCACCACCGAGGGCTGAAGGACAGGCAGATACGCAGTATTTT.

This clone was found once. The gene calls are TRBV7-6 and TRBJ2-7; 10 bases agree with TRBD1. Germline V lookup: CDR1 SGHVS, CDR2 FNYEAQ. The CDR3 extends over 15 amino acids. V was pared by 0 bases and J by 7 bases, with 6 bases of the junction left unmatched. The DNA for the CDR3 is TGTGCCAGCAGCTTAGCGTGGACAGGGGGTGGGGAGCAGTACTTC. It translates to CASSLAWTGGGEQYF.

This chain connects TRBV7-9 to TRBJ2-7; 9 bases fit TRBD1. This CDR3 has 15 amino acids. The V gene's germline CDR1 is SEHNR and CDR2 FQNEAQ (reference sequence). V shed 4 bases and J 6 bases; nucleotides not matched to a gene: 10. The CDR3 is CASSSIRQGDAEQYF. CDR3 in DNA: TGTGCCAGCAGCTCAATCCGACAGGGGGATGCCGAGCAGTACTTC.